Below are 28 T cell receptor beta chains sequenced from a single sample in a study of T cell responses to AZD1222 COVID-19 vaccine. This table comes from immunoSEQ multiplex PCR, and its TCRdb copy is limited to in-frame clones, with some not included. The sample holds approximately 200,000 clones, just over 90% seen once. Specimen: peripheral blood, collected 28 days after the second AZD1222 dose. Source of these receptors: an adult who received the AZD1222 COVID-19 vaccine.

The gene calls are TRBV5-1 and TRBJ2-3; the D is unclear. Trimming took off 2 bases at V and 3 bases at J, with 13 bases between the two ends. CDR1 SGHRS and CDR2 YFSETQ come from the germline V gene. The CDR3 runs 15 residues. The CDR3 loop reads CASSFQPDETDTQYF. The CDR3 DNA reads TGCGCCAGCAGCTTTCAGCCGGATGAGACAGATACGCAGTATTTT.

The CDR3 nucleotides are TGTGCCTGGAGTGTCGGTGGGGATCAGCCCCAGCATTTT. As protein: CAWSVGGDQPQHF. The chain uses TRBV30 and TRBJ1-5; no clear D. The ends were cut back, 0 bases at V and 5 bases at J, with 8 bases in the middle. This CDR3 is 13 amino acids long. The germline V gene has CDR1 GTSNPN and CDR2 SVGIG (reference sequence).

This clone was picked up a small number of times. The chain uses TRBV11-2 and TRBJ1-3; D gene unclear. CDR3 length: 16 amino acids. The V gene lost 1 base and the J gene lost 1 base, with 11 bases spanning the gap. The V gene's germline CDR1 is SGHAT and CDR2 FQNNGV. CDR3 DNA: TGTGCCAGCAGCTTAGTTAAGGGTTCGTCTGGAAACACCATATATTTT. This translates into CASSLVKGSSGNTIYF.

The chain couples TRBV14 to TRBJ2-5; the D is unclear. CDR1 is SGHDN and CDR2 is FVKESK in the germline V gene. The CDR3 spans 16 residues. Trimming stripped 4 bases from V and 4 bases from J, with 19 bases between. CDR3 DNA: TGTGCCAGCAGCCCACCCCCAGCCGGAAATGCAGAGACCCAGTACTTC. It specifies CASSPPPAGNAETQYF.

This chain connects TRBV6-2 or TRBV6-3 to TRBJ1-2; D possibly corresponds to TRBD1 (6 bases). From germline, CDR1 is MNHEY and CDR2 SVGEGT. V lost 2 bases to trimming and J lost 2 bases, with 18 bases between them. The CDR3 runs to 17 residues. CDR3 bases: TGTGCCAGCAGTTACACACGGACAGCTTCTCTAAACTATGGCTACACCTTC. Encoded protein: CASSYTRTASLNYGYTF.

V gene TRBV21-1 combines with J gene TRBJ1-5. TRBV21-1 is a known pseudogene. The CDR3 extends over 13 amino acids. CDR3 protein: CASPRESHQPQHF. CDR3 nucleotide sequence: TGTGCCAGCCCCCGGGAATCCCATCAGCCCCAGCATTTT.

This chain links TRBV28 with TRBJ1-2; D perhaps matches TRBD1 (6 bases). Trimming took off 3 bases at V and 4 bases at J, with 18 bases between the two ends. Germline CDR1 and CDR2: MDHEN and SYDVKM. The CDR3 runs to 16 residues. CDR3 in amino acids: CASSFTGGGGIYGYTF. CDR3 coding DNA: TGTGCCAGCAGTTTTACCGGAGGGGGAGGCATCTATGGCTACACCTTC.

J is TRBJ2-1 and V is TRBV9, with 7 bases fitting TRBD2. Trimming at V came to 3 bases and at J to 2 bases, leaving 8 bases not matched to a gene. Germline V gene lookup returns CDR1 SGDLS and CDR2 YYNGEE. The CDR3 loop spans 16 amino acids. The CDR3 DNA follows: TGTGCCAGCAGCGCCGGTTTGGGGGGGACCTACAATGAGCAGTTCTTC. Translating it yields CASSAGLGGTYNEQFF.

This sequence joins TRBV3-1 (or the pseudogene TRBV3-2) and TRBJ1-1, with TRBD1 matching 7 bases. The CDR3 contains 15 residues. The J segment lost 9 bases and the V segment lost 2 bases, leaving 12 bases of the junction unmatched. Germline CDR1 is LGHDT and CDR2 is YNNKEL (reference sequence). For the CDR3, the DNA is TGTGCCAGCAGCCAACTTGTAGGGACAGCCCCTAAAGCTTTCTTT. Translating it yields CASSQLVGTAPKAFF.

CDR3 loop: CASSLDLEGGYEQYF. The DNA of the CDR3 is TGTGCCAGCAGCTTAGATTTGGAGGGGGGATACGAGCAGTACTTC. J is TRBJ2-7 and V is TRBV7-8, with D perhaps given as TRBD1 or TRBD2 (6 bases each). This CDR3 has 15 amino acids. CDR1 SGHVS and CDR2 FQNEAQ come from the germline V gene. Deletions cut 1 base from V and 4 bases from J, with 14 bases between.

This chain joins TRBV18 and TRBJ2-1; TRBD2 matches at 11 bases. This CDR3 comprises 16 residues. Germline V lookup: CDR1 KGHSH, CDR2 LQKENI. The V segment lost 3 bases and the J segment 8 bases; nucleotides outside the gene matches: 9. CDR3 nucleotide sequence: TGTGCCAGCTCACCGCGAACTAGCGGGAGTATCTATGAGCAGTTCTTC. Translated: CASSPRTSGSIYEQFF.

V and J are TRBV28 and TRBJ1-1; no definite D call. Looked up from germline, CDR1 is MDHEN and CDR2 is SYDVKM. The CDR3 length is 13 residues. Trimming took off 6 bases at V and 1 base at J, with 9 bases between the two ends. The DNA for the CDR3 is TGTGCCAGCAGCCCCAGCAAGAACACTGAAGCTTTCTTT. Amino acid sequence: CASSPSKNTEAFF.

This clone came up once. The chain has TRBV11-2 and TRBJ2-7; maybe TRBD2 (5 bases). There are 13 residues in the CDR3. V shed 3 bases and J shed 7 bases, with 13 bases lying between them. Germline V gives CDR1 SGHAT, CDR2 FQNNGV. Written as DNA, the CDR3 is TGTGCCAGCAGCTTGACGAGCCCGGGGGAGCAGTACTTC. Its protein is CASSLTSPGEQYF.

The chain is built from TRBV24-1 and TRBJ2-3; D is perhaps TRBD1 (6 bases). CDR3 length: 13 residues. V shed 9 bases and J shed 0 bases, with 9 bases lying between them. Per germline, CDR1 KGHDR and CDR2 SFDVKD. The CDR3 reads CATGTPSTDTQYF. The CDR3 DNA is TGTGCCACCGGGACACCTAGCACAGATACGCAGTATTTT.

The chain links TRBV5-1 to TRBJ2-5; TRBD1 matches 9 bases. This CDR3 is built from 15 residues. The V and J ends lost 0 bases and 2 bases, in that order; junction bases with no gene match: 2. CDR1 and CDR2 from the germline V gene are SGHRS and YFSETQ. CDR3 nucleotides: TGCGCCAGCAGCTTGGAGGGGACAGGGCAAGAGACCCAGTACTTC. Its translation: CASSLEGTGQETQYF.

The genes are TRBV3-1 (or the pseudogene TRBV3-2) and TRBJ2-1; unclear D gene. Between the trimmed V and J ends, which lost 1 base and 10 bases, there was a span of 8 bases. The CDR3 runs 12 residues. Germline CDR1 reads LGHDT; CDR2 reads YNNKEL (reference sequence). CDR3 DNA: TGTGCCAGCAGCCAAGCAGCAGGAGAGCAGTTCTTC. Translating gives CASSQAAGEQFF.

The chain links TRBV20-1 to TRBJ2-4; 7 positions agree with TRBD1. The CDR3 loop spans 14 amino acids. The germline CDR1 and CDR2 sequences are DFQATT and SNEGSKA (reference sequence). With V trimmed by 3 bases and J by 6 bases, 8 bases remained unmatched. For the CDR3, the DNA is TGCAGTGCTAGTGTTGACAGGGTGAGAAACATTCAGTACTTC. This sequence encodes CSASVDRVRNIQYF.

This clone was counted between two and nine times. This chain links TRBV7-9 with TRBJ1-1, with 9 bases matching TRBD1. V lost 6 bases, J lost 8 bases, and 13 bases stayed unmatched. From germline, CDR1 is SEHNR and CDR2 FQNEAQ (reference sequence). The CDR3 is made up of 15 amino acids. CDR3 residues: CASSSTRDRAGEAFF. DNA of the CDR3: TGTGCCAGCAGTTCGACTCGGGACAGGGCTGGAGAAGCTTTCTTT.

The chain couples TRBV24-1 to TRBJ1-5; 7 bases are a match to TRBD1. The V gene end was trimmed by 4 bases and the J gene end by 6 bases; junction bases not matched to a gene: 8. The CDR3 has 15 amino acids. The germline gives CDR1 KGHDR, CDR2 SFDVKD. The CDR3 DNA is TGTGCCACCAGTGACCGAACAGGGGCGGGTCAGCCCCAGCATTTT. Its protein is CATSDRTGAGQPQHF.

This chain connects TRBV11-2 to TRBJ1-5; TRBD1 aligns across 9 bases. V lost 5 bases and J lost 4; bases outside the gene matches: 9. Germline values: CDR1 SGHAT, CDR2 FQNNGV. The CDR3 consists of 16 residues. The CDR3 coding sequence is TGTGCCAGCAGCCCAGGGACAGGGTTTGGTAATCAGCCCCAGCATTTT. Its translation is CASSPGTGFGNQPQHF.

The genes are TRBV5-6 and TRBJ1-5; 9 bases map to TRBD1. Germline assignment: CDR1 SGHDT and CDR2 YYEEEE. The ends lost 4 bases at V and 3 bases at J; junction bases unmatched: 11. This CDR3 is built from 17 residues. The CDR3 nucleotides are TGTGCCAGCAGCCTAATCACGGACAGGGGCGCCAATCAGCCCCAGCATTTT. Translated: CASSLITDRGANQPQHF.

This clone showed up just a few times. This chain uses TRBV7-9 with TRBJ1-2; 7 bases match TRBD1. This CDR3 has 18 amino acids. The V segment lost 2 bases and the J segment 7 bases; nucleotides outside the gene matches: 19. Germline V gene data show CDR1 as SEHNR and CDR2 as FQNEAQ (reference sequence). The CDR3 region has the DNA TGTGCCAGCAGCTTACACCCGTCAGGGGGGCCAAGGGATGGTGGCTACACCTTC. Amino acids: CASSLHPSGGPRDGGYTF.

This sequence joins TRBV3-1 (or the pseudogene TRBV3-2) and TRBJ2-7; weak D call: TRBD2 (7 bases). Germline V gene sequence: CDR1 LGHDT, CDR2 YNNKEL (reference sequence). Trimming stripped 1 base from V and 5 bases from J, with 15 bases between. This CDR3 is built from 15 residues. The CDR3 bases are TGTGCCAGCAGCCAAGGTCGGGGGGCGAGCAACGAGCAGTACTTC. As protein: CASSQGRGASNEQYF.

The V gene is TRBV28, the J gene TRBJ2-5, with TRBD2 matching 7 bases. V was pared by 5 bases and J by 5 bases, with 2 bases of the junction left unmatched. The CDR3 consists of 12 residues. Germline assignment: CDR1 MDHEN and CDR2 SYDVKM. The CDR3 spells CASSAGAETQYF. The DNA for the CDR3 is TGTGCCAGCAGTGCGGGAGCGGAGACCCAGTACTTC. The full variable domain, rest sourced from reference TRBV28 and TRBJ2-5, is DVKVTQSSRYLVKRTGEKVFLECVQDMDHENMFWYRQDPGLGLRLIYFSYDVKMKEKGDIPEGYSVSREKKERFSLILESASTNQTSMYLCASSAGAETQYFGPGTRLLVL.

The chain recombines TRBV12-5 with TRBJ2-5; 10 bases match TRBD2. This CDR3 contains 17 residues. Losses at the gene ends were 9 bases for V and 2 bases for J; bases not matched to a gene: 15. Per germline, CDR1 LGHNT and CDR2 FRNRAP. The CDR3 loop is CASSGTSASLGQETQYF. Written as DNA, the CDR3 is TGTGCTAGCTCCGGGACTAGCGCATCGCTAGGTCAAGAGACCCAGTACTTC.

The rearrangement links TRBV28 to TRBJ1-1; 8 nucleotides match TRBD1. This CDR3 contains 19 residues. Losses at the gene ends were 7 bases for V and 0 bases for J; bases not matched to a gene: 19. In germline, CDR1 is MDHEN, CDR2 SYDVKM. The CDR3 nucleotides are TGTGCCAGCACCCGGACAGGGTGGTATACGTTGAAGTTGAACACTGAAGCTTTCTTT. This gives the protein CASTRTGWYTLKLNTEAFF.

The CDR3 nucleotides read TGTGCCAGCAGCCAAGTTGGGCTCTCACCCCTCCACTTT. Protein product: CASSQVGLSPLHF. This chain joins TRBV3-1 (or the pseudogene TRBV3-2) and TRBJ1-6; D unresolved. Trimming stripped 1 base from V and 10 bases from J, with 8 bases between. The V gene's germline CDR1 is LGHDT and CDR2 YNNKEL (reference sequence). The CDR3 is 13 residues long.

The rearrangement joins TRBV7-2 to TRBJ2-5; weak D call: TRBD1 (5 bases). Trimming stripped 1 base from V and 0 bases from J, with 12 bases between. This CDR3 is built from 16 residues. The germline gives CDR1 SGHTA, CDR2 FQGNSA. CDR3 bases: TGTGCCAGCAGCTTAGTAGGGGCCAGGTACCAAGAGACCCAGTACTTC. Its protein is CASSLVGARYQETQYF. Together with reference TRBV7-2 and TRBJ2-5, the CDR3 gives the full variable domain: GAGVSQSPSNKVTEKGKDVELRCDPISGHTALYWYRQSLGQGLEFLIYFQGNSAPDKSGLPSDRFSAERTGGSVSTLTIQRTQQEDSAVYLCASSLVGARYQETQYFGPGTRLLVL.